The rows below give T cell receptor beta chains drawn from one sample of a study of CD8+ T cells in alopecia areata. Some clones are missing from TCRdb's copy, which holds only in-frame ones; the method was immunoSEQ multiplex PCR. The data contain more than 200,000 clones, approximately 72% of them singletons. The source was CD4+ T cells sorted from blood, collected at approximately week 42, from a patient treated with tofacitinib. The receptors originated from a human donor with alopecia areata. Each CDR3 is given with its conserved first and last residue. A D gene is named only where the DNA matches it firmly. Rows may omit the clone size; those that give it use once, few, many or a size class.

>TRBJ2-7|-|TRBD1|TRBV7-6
TGTGCCAGCAGCCCGACGGGGACAGGGGGCAACTACGAGCAGTACTTC
CASSPTGTGGNYEQYF
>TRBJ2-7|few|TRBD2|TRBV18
TGTGCCAGCTCGTCGACTAGCGAGGTCTACGAGCAGTACTTC
CASSSTSEVYEQYF
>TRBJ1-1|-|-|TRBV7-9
TGTGCCAGCAGCTTAGATTACACTGAAGCTTTCTTT
CASSLDYTEAFF
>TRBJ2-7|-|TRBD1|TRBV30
TGTGCCTGCGGACAGGGTAGTTCCTACGAGCAGTACTTC
CACGQGSSYEQYF
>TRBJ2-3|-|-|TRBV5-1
TGCGCCAGCAGCTTGGTTAGCTTTCTTACAGATACGCAGTATTTT
CASSLVSFLTDTQYF
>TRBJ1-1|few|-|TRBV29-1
TGCAGCGTCCAAGCGCATGACAACACTGAAGCTTTCTTT
CSVQAHDNTEAFF
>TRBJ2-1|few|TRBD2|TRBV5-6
TGTGCCAGCAGCTTGGCCATAGGACTAGCTTACAATGAGCAGTTCTTC
CASSLAIGLAYNEQFF
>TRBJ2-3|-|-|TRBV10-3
TGTGCCATCAGTGGTACAGATACGCAGTATTTT
CAISGTDTQYF
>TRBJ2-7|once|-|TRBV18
TGTGCCAGCTCACCGCTCCCAGATCTCTCCTACGAGCAGTACTTC
CASSPLPDLSYEQYF
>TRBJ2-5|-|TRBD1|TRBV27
TGTGCCAGCAGTCAGGACAGGGAAGAGACCCAGTACTTC
CASSQDREETQYF
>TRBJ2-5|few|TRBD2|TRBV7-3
TGTGCCAGCAGCCCCAGCGGGGGCAGGGAGACCCAGTACTTC
CASSPSGGRETQYF
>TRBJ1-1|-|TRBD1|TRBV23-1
TGCGCCAGGACAGGGGAAATTTACACTGAAGCTTTCTTT
CARTGEIYTEAFF
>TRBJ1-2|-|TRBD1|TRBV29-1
TGCAGCGCCCGAGAGGGGGCTACCTATGGCTACACCTTC
CSAREGATYGYTF
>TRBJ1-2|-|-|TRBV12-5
TGTGCTAGTGCCAATGACAACTATGGCTACACCTTC
CASANDNYGYTF
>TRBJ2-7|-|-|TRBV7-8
TGTGCCAGCAGCCCCCCGAGGCTACCCTACGAGCAGTACTTC
CASSPPRLPYEQYF
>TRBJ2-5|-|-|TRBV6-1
TGTGCCAGCAGGGACACAGGGTTAGAGACCCAGTACTTC
CASRDTGLETQYF
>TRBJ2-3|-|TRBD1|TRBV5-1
TGCGCCAGCAGCGGACAGGGGGGATTCAGAGATACGCAGTATTTT
CASSGQGGFRDTQYF
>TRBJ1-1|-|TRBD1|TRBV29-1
TGCAGCGTTGCGGGACAGGGGGGGACTGAAGCTTTCTTT
CSVAGQGGTEAFF
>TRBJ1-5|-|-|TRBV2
TGTGCCAGCCAGAGCGGTCCCAGTCAGCCCCAGCATTTT
CASQSGPSQPQHF
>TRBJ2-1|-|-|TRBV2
TGTGCCAGCACTGGAGGGGGGGACTACAATGAGCAGTTCTTC
CASTGGGDYNEQFF
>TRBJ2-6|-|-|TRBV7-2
TGTGCCAGCAGCCCCTCCGTCTCTGGGGCCAACGTCCTGACTTTC
CASSPSVSGANVLTF
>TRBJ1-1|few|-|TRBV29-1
TGCAGCGTTGCGGGGGCTGGCAACACTGAAGCTTTCTTT
CSVAGAGNTEAFF
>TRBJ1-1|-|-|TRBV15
TGTGCCACCAGCAAAGAGGAGGCGAACACTGAAGCTTTCTTT
CATSKEEANTEAFF
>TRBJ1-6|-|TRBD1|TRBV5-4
TGTGCCAGCAGCAAAAACACTCCAGGGGGCTTGGATTCACCCCTCCACTTT
CASSKNTPGGLDSPLHF
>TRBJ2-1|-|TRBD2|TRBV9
TGTGCCAGCAGCGTAGGTAGCGGGGCGTTCAATGAGCAGTTCTTC
CASSVGSGAFNEQFF
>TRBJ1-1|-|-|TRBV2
TGTGCCAGCAGTGCTACAGGGACGAACACTGAAGCTTTCTTT
CASSATGTNTEAFF
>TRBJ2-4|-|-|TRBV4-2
TGTGCCAGCAGCTTGAGAGCAAGCATTCAGTACTTC
CASSLRASIQYF
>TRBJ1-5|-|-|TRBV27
TGTGCCAGCAGTTCATCCGATCGTCAGCCCCAGCATTTT
CASSSSDRQPQHF
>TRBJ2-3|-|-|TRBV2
TGTGCCAGCAGGGAGGGGGCTAGTACAGATACGCAGTATTTT
CASREGASTDTQYF
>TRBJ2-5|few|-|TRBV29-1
TGCAGCGTTAAAGGGGGCCGGGGGGAGACCCAGTACTTC
CSVKGGRGETQYF
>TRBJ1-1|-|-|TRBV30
TGTGCCTGGAGTGGACAGCTTAACACTGAAGCTTTCTTT
CAWSGQLNTEAFF
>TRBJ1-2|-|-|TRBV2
TGTGCCAGCAGTGAAGGGGCGGTTAGATCGGGCTACACCTTC
CASSEGAVRSGYTF
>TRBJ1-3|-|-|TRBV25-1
TGTGCCAGCAGTGATTATAGGGCTGGAAACACCATATATTTT
CASSDYRAGNTIYF
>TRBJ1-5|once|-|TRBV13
TGTGCCAGCAGCTTAGGAGGATATAGCAATCAGCCCCAGCATTTT
CASSLGGYSNQPQHF
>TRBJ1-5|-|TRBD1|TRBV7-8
TGTGCCAGCAGCTCCCGACAGGGTGGAAAGCCCCAGCATTTT
CASSSRQGGKPQHF
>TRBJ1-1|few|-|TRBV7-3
TGTGCCAGCAGCTCCACGGGGGGCTCGAACACTGAAGCTTTCTTT
CASSSTGGSNTEAFF
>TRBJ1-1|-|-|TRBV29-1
TGCAGCGTTTCAGGGTGGGGGAACACTGAAGCTTTCTTT
CSVSGWGNTEAFF
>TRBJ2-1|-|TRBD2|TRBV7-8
TGTGCCAGCAGCTTCGGACTAGCGGCTGACAATGAGCAGTTCTTC
CASSFGLAADNEQFF
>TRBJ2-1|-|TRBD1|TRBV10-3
TGTGCCATCAGTCTGGGACAGGGGGAAGGCAATGAGCAGTTCTTC
CAISLGQGEGNEQFF
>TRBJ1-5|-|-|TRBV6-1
TGTGCCAGCAATGCAGGGGATACCAATCAGCCCCAGCATTTT
CASNAGDTNQPQHF
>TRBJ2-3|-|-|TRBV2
TGTGCCAGCAGCCCAAACGTGGGCCTTCCATTTTCCCGCACAGATACGCAGTATTTT
CASSPNVGLPFSRTDTQYF
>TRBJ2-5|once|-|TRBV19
TGTGCCAGTAGTCTGGGACTCCAAGAGACCCAGTACTTC
CASSLGLQETQYF
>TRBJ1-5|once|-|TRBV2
TGTGCCAGCAGTGAATTTATCCAGCCCCAGCATTTT
CASSEFIQPQHF
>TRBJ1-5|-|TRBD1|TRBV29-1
TGCAGCGTCTCAGGACAGGGGGCGGACCAGCCCCAGCATTTT
CSVSGQGADQPQHF
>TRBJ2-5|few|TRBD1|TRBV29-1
TGCAGCGTTGTTGGGGGACAGGGGCTTCAAGAGACCCAGTACTTC
CSVVGGQGLQETQYF
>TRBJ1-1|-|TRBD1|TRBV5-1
TGCGCCAGCAGCTTGGGGCCCGTCAGGGGGCAAACTGAAGCTTTCTTT
CASSLGPVRGQTEAFF
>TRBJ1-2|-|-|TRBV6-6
TGTGCCAGTGGGGGGCAAAACTATGGCTACACCTTC
CASGGQNYGYTF
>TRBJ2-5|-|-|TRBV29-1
TGCAGCGTTGGGGGCGTGACGTACCAAGAGACCCAGTACTTC
CSVGGVTYQETQYF
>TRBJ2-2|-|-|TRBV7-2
TGTGCCAGCAGCTTAAAGTTAGGGACGACCGGGGAGCTGTTTTTT
CASSLKLGTTGELFF
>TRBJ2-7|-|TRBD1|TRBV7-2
TGTGCCAGCAGTCACCGGGACAGGTACGAGCAGTACTTC
CASSHRDRYEQYF
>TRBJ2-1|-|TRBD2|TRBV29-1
TGCAGCGCCCGACTAGCGGGGGGGCCAAATGAGCAGTTCTTC
CSARLAGGPNEQFF
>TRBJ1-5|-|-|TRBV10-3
TGTGCCATCAGTGAATCAGCGCAGAGGCAGCCCCAGCATTTT
CAISESAQRQPQHF